This is a list of T cell receptor beta chains from one sample in a study of T cell repertoires in cytomegalovirus infection. These TCRs' antigens remain unknown. Each CDR3 protein is one row after TCRdb ran MiXCR on the reads. The sample carries under 150,000 distinct CDR3 sequences, around 31% recorded once. The sample consisted of CD8+ T cells from cultured PBMCs, taken from culture after CMV antigen stimulation. These receptors originate from a human donor in good health (CMV status not recorded). Some clones in this sample may be carry-over from other donors' samples. Both conserved end residues are trimmed from each CDR3. The D gene is left open where the match is weak.

J gene | D gene | V gene | CDR3 protein
TRBJ1-1 | NA | TRBV7-9 | ASRAGGGTEAF
TRBJ1-5 | NA | TRBV7-8 | ASSLAGRVLNQPQH
TRBJ1-2 | NA | TRBV28 | AYRDTENYGYT
TRBJ2-1 | TRBD2 | TRBV12-3/TRBV12-4 | ASSPIAGAGSDEQF
TRBJ2-5 | NA | TRBV24-1 | ATSAAGVETQY
TRBJ1-1 | NA | TRBV7-6 | ASSPPLDSGNTEAF
TRBJ2-5 | NA | TRBV20-1 | SARSGTSEETQY
TRBJ2-2 | NA | TRBV5-6 | ASRPTTDGAGELF
TRBJ1-5 | NA | TRBV12-3/TRBV12-4 | ASSLGVGGENQPQH
TRBJ1-4 | NA | TRBV27 | ASSFSPEPTNEKLF
TRBJ1-1 | NA | TRBV25-1 | ASSDEGLLRVDTEAF
TRBJ2-7 | NA | TRBV5-1 | ASSEGRTEQY
TRBJ2-1 | TRBD2 | TRBV7-2 | ASSLVLAPAGGPYNEQF
TRBJ1-5 | NA | TRBV27 | ASSLVGQPQH
TRBJ2-2 | NA | TRBV6-4 | ASSDGGTANTGELF
TRBJ1-1 | NA | TRBV7-9 | ASSHSGAGAF
TRBJ1-1 | NA | TRBV5-6 | ASSPEGPGTEAF
TRBJ2-1 | TRBD2 | TRBV6-1 | ASSELAGDYNEQF
TRBJ1-2 | NA | TRBV6-6 | ASNQGYNYGYT
TRBJ1-1 | TRBD1 | TRBV28 | ASSLTGTGMNTEAF
TRBJ1-1 | NA | TRBV12-3/TRBV12-4 | ASSIDKGENTEAF
TRBJ2-1 | TRBD1 | TRBV5-1 | ASSFGTGGRYNEQF
TRBJ2-5 | NA | TRBV10-3 | ATREGETQY
TRBJ2-7 | NA | TRBV9 | ASSPRGVGYEQY
TRBJ2-3 | NA | TRBV9 | ASSVVPGDTQY
TRBJ1-1 | NA | TRBV6-2/TRBV6-3 | ASSHPPGDTEAF
TRBJ1-4 | NA | TRBV6-6 | ASSYSLQGNSAELF
TRBJ2-1 | NA | TRBV28 | ASSPQENSYNEQF
TRBJ2-3 | NA | TRBV7-6 | ASSLGPGETDTQY
TRBJ2-1 | TRBD2 | TRBV5-4 | ASSLPGLGRDEQF
TRBJ2-5 | NA | TRBV7-9 | ASSQDGEETQY
TRBJ2-1 | TRBD2 | TRBV12-3/TRBV12-4 | ASSGLAGGPTYNEQF
TRBJ2-5 | NA | TRBV7-9 | ASSLVSGETQY
TRBJ2-3 | NA | TRBV11-2 | ASSLRRPTSTDTQY
TRBJ2-2 | TRBD1 | TRBV19 | ASSIQGASGELF
TRBJ2-7 | NA | TRBV19 | ASSIDTSGSYEQY
TRBJ2-7 | TRBD2 | TRBV27 | ASSPRGVSWYEQY
TRBJ1-6 | NA | TRBV28 | ASKGFSSYNSPLH
TRBJ1-1 | NA | TRBV27 | ASSPSVQAEAF
TRBJ1-2 | NA | TRBV5-5 | ASSQSSEAGDYGYT
TRBJ2-3 | NA | TRBV29-1 | SATPEGVTDTQY